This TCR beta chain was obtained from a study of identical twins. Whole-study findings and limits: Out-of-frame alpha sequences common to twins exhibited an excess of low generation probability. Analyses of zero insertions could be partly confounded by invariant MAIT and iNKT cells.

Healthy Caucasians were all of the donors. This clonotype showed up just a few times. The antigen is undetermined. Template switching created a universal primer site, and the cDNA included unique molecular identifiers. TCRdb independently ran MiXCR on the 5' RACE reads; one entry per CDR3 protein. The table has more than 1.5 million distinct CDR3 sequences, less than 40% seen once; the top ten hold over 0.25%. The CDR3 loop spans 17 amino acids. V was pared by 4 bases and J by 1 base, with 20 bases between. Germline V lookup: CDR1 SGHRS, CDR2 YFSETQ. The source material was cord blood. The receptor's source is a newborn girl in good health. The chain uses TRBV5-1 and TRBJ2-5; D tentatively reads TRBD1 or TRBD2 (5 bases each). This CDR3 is CASSIGGAGPAQETQYF. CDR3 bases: TGCGCCAGCAGCATCGGAGGCGCAGGGCCAGCCCAAGAGACCCAGTACTTC.